This passage covers 31 T cell receptor beta chains from one sample sequenced in a study of T cell repertoires in cytomegalovirus infection. TCRdb re-called the reads with MiXCR, one entry per CDR3 protein. The table has around 310,000 distinct CDR3 sequences, approximately 32% seen once. Which antigens these TCRs recognize remains unknown. The specimen was cultured PBMCs, collected from culture after CMV antigen stimulation. The receptor source for this set is a human donor in good health (CMV status not recorded). Some clones in this sample may be carry-over from other donors' samples.

The chain recombines TRBV7-3 with TRBJ2-1, with unresolved D. The CDR3 length is 13 residues. V dropped 6 bases and J dropped 1 base, with 7 bases sitting between them. The germline CDR1 and CDR2 sequences are SGHTA and FQGTGA. The CDR3 bases are TGTGCCAGCAGTCCGACATCCTACAATGAGCAGTTCTTC. Protein product: CASSPTSYNEQFF.

This clonotype was detected a few times. This chain connects TRBV6-5 to TRBJ1-1; TRBD1 matches at 7 bases. The CDR3 is 13 amino acids. J was trimmed by 5 bases and V by 5 bases; bases with no gene match: 5. Germline CDR1 MNHEY, CDR2 SVGAGI. The CDR3 region has the DNA TGTGCCAGCAGTAGACAGGGATATACTGAAGCTTTCTTT. Its protein is CASSRQGYTEAFF.

The chain is built from TRBV6-2 or TRBV6-3 and TRBJ1-1, with a weak D call TRBD1 (5 bases). This CDR3 comprises 15 residues. Deletions cut 7 bases from V and 4 bases from J, with 19 bases between. CDR1 MNHEY and CDR2 SVGEGT come from the germline V gene. The CDR3 loop reads CASTEPWGLATEAFF. CDR3 sequence (DNA): TGTGCCAGCACCGAACCTTGGGGGTTGGCCACTGAAGCTTTCTTT.

This clonotype was picked up many times. The chain has TRBV12-3 or TRBV12-4 and TRBJ2-3; D remains unclear. Trimming pared 2 bases from V and 0 bases from J, leaving 6 bases between. The CDR3 covers 14 residues. The CDR3 DNA reads TGTGCCAGCAGTTTATATGGGAGCACAGATACGCAGTATTTT. This translates into CASSLYGSTDTQYF.

V usage is TRBV20-1 and J usage is TRBJ1-2, with D tentatively TRBD1 (5 bases). The CDR3 has 10 residues. The ends were cut back, 2 bases at V and 14 bases at J, with 12 bases in the middle. Germline CDR1 and CDR2: DFQATT and SNEGSKA (reference sequence). The DNA for the CDR3 is TGCAGTGCTAGACGGGACTCAGGAACCTTC. It codes for CSARRDSGTF.

This chain connects TRBV6-1 to TRBJ2-5; a possible D gene is TRBD2 (5 bases). V shed 2 bases and J shed 3 bases, with 13 bases lying between them. This CDR3 spans 15 amino acids. CDR1 is MNHNS and CDR2 is SASEGT in the germline V gene. For the CDR3, the DNA is TGTGCCAGCAGTGAATATCGGGGTAGTAAAGAGACCCAGTACTTC. It encodes CASSEYRGSKETQYF.

The chain joins TRBV7-3 to TRBJ1-6; possibly TRBD1 for D (5 bases). This CDR3 is 16 amino acids long. CDR1 SGHTA and CDR2 FQGTGA come from the germline V gene. The germline V and J ends were trimmed by 4 bases and 10 bases, with 20 bases remaining between them. The CDR3 DNA is TGTGCCAGCAGCTCAGGGCCTGTGGGCTCCGGGTCACCCCTCCACTTT. Residues: CASSSGPVGSGSPLHF.

The chain uses TRBV7-2 and TRBJ1-5; 9 nucleotides line up with TRBD1. The trim removed 1 base at V and 6 bases at J, leaving 4 bases unmatched. The CDR3 contains 15 residues. Germline values: CDR1 SGHTA, CDR2 FQGNSA. CDR3 protein: CASSLGGTGSQPQHF. The CDR3 DNA sequence: TGTGCCAGCAGCTTAGGGGGGACAGGGTCTCAGCCCCAGCATTTT.

This clonotype has just a few counts. The genes are TRBV28 and TRBJ1-2; D unresolved. Germline V CDR1 and CDR2: MDHEN, SYDVKM. V lost 8 bases and J 3 bases, leaving 10 bases between the germline ends. This CDR3 contains 12 residues. CDR3 DNA sequence: TGTGCCAGCGGAAGCGGGGACTATGGCTACACCTTC. Its translation is CASGSGDYGYTF.

This clonotype was found a few times. The J gene is TRBJ1-3, the V gene TRBV10-3; no clear D. The CDR3 spans 14 residues. Germline values: CDR1 ENHRY, CDR2 SYGVKD. V lost 3 bases to trimming and J lost 0 bases, with 6 bases between them. The CDR3 DNA reads as TGTGCCATCAGTGAACACTCCTCTGGAAACACCATATATTTT. As protein: CAISEHSSGNTIYF.

This clonotype was observed a few times. The V gene is TRBV12-3 or TRBV12-4, the J gene TRBJ2-2; the D gene is possibly TRBD2 (6 bases). The CDR3 has 17 residues. Trimming cost V 3 bases and J 0 bases, with 14 bases left between them. CDR3 region: CASSFVAGRTNTGELFF. The DNA for the CDR3 is TGTGCCAGCAGTTTCGTCGCGGGGCGAACGAACACCGGGGAGCTGTTTTTT.

This clonotype was seen a handful of times. V gene TRBV2 combines with J gene TRBJ2-3; 10 bases are shared with TRBD2. CDR3 length: 14 amino acids. After removal of 11 bases from V and 3 bases from J, the junction contained 8 bases not matched to a gene. CDR1 SNHLY and CDR2 FYNNEI come from the germline V gene. The chain's CDR3 is CADSSGSRTDTQYF. The CDR3 DNA follows: TGTGCCGACTCTAGCGGGAGCCGTACAGATACGCAGTATTTT.

The chain carries TRBV5-8 and TRBJ2-1; TRBD2 matches at 11 bases. Germline V gene lookup returns CDR1 SGHTS and CDR2 YDEGEE. V shed 0 bases, J shed 9 bases, and the junction held 5 bases outside the gene matches. The length of the CDR3 is 15 residues. The CDR3: CASSLASGGYSEQFF. The CDR3 bases are TGTGCCAGCAGCTTGGCTAGCGGGGGGTATAGTGAGCAGTTCTTC. Combining the CDR3 with reference TRBV5-8 and TRBJ2-1 gives the whole variable domain EAGVTQSPTHLIKTRGQQATLRCSPISGHTSVYWYQQALGLGLQFLLWYDEGEERNRGNFPPRFSGRQFPNYSSELNVNALELEDSALYLCASSLASGGYSEQFFGPGTRLTVL.

The chain links TRBV20-1 to TRBJ1-1; 10 nucleotides line up with TRBD1. V lost 7 bases, J lost 5 bases, and 7 bases stayed unmatched. In germline, CDR1 is DFQATT, CDR2 SNEGSKA (reference sequence). This CDR3 is built from 13 residues. In nucleotides, the CDR3 is TGCAGTGGGACAGGGGGTCGGAAAACTGAAGCTTTCTTT. It is translated as CSGTGGRKTEAFF.

The V call is TRBV19, the J call TRBJ1-6; no firm D call. The V end lost 5 bases, the J end lost 7 bases, and 15 bases lay between the germline ends. The CDR3 runs to 15 residues. Germline loops: CDR1 LNHDA, CDR2 SQIVND (reference sequence). The CDR3 loop reads CASSPDNPGNSPLHF. CDR3 DNA sequence: TGTGCCAGTAGTCCCGACAATCCGGGCAATTCACCCCTCCACTTT.

This clonotype has a handful of counts. The chain uses TRBV24-1 and TRBJ2-1; 7 bases are a match to TRBD1. The germline V gene encodes CDR1 KGHDR and CDR2 SFDVKD. Trimming cost V 4 bases and J 2 bases; bases outside gene matches: 7. The CDR3 totals 16 residues. CDR3 sequence reads: CATSEDRVWAYNEQFF. In nucleotides, the CDR3 is TGTGCCACCAGTGAAGACAGGGTTTGGGCCTACAATGAGCAGTTCTTC.

V usage is TRBV18 and J usage is TRBJ1-5; TRBD1 might be the D (5 bases). This CDR3 spans 13 amino acids. Trimming shortened V by 2 bases and J by 9 bases, and 11 bases separated the two germline ends. CDR1 and CDR2 from the germline V gene are KGHSH and LQKENI. This CDR3 is CASSPVGEMPQHF. The CDR3, as DNA: TGTGCCAGCTCACCAGTGGGGGAGATGCCCCAGCATTTT.

V gene TRBV7-2 combines with J gene TRBJ2-5; D is uncertain. Germline CDR1 and CDR2: SGHTA and FQGNSA. This CDR3 spans 13 amino acids. Trimming pared 1 base from V and 3 bases from J, leaving 6 bases between. The CDR3 region has the DNA TGTGCCAGCAGCTTAGATACAGAAGAGACCCAGTACTTC. This sequence encodes CASSLDTEETQYF.

V is TRBV11-2 and J is TRBJ2-5; TRBD2 matches 9 bases. With 5 bases clipped from V and 4 bases from J, the junction kept 5 bases outside the gene matches. The V gene's germline CDR1 is SGHAT and CDR2 FQNNGV. The CDR3 has 14 residues. The CDR3 DNA sequence: TGTGCCAGCAGCCTCGGGACTAGCCGAGAGACCCAGTACTTC. It encodes CASSLGTSRETQYF. The whole variable domain, remainder taken from reference TRBV11-2 and TRBJ2-5, is EAGVAQSPRYKIIEKRQSVAFWCNPISGHATLYWYQQILGQGPKLLIQFQNNGVVDDSQLPKDRFSAERLKGVDSTLKIQPAKLEDSAVYLCASSLGTSRETQYFGPGTRLLVL.

This clonotype was observed a few times. The genes are TRBV7-3 and TRBJ1-5; 12 bases fit TRBD1. CDR1 SGHTA and CDR2 FQGTGA come from the germline V gene. The CDR3 length is 17 residues. V was pared by 8 bases and J by 6 bases, with 14 bases of the junction left unmatched. CDR3 region: CASHGTGGSSRPQPQHF. CDR3 sequence (DNA): TGTGCCAGCCACGGGACAGGGGGCAGTTCCCGTCCTCAGCCCCAGCATTTT.

This clonotype occurred a few times. The chain has TRBV2 and TRBJ1-2; TRBD1 aligns across 7 bases. The germline CDR1 and CDR2 sequences are SNHLY and FYNNEI. The CDR3 loop spans 15 amino acids. V lost 5 bases, J lost 4 bases, and 10 bases stayed unmatched. CDR3 protein: CASSSGGLGSYGYTF. CDR3 coding DNA: TGTGCCAGCAGTTCAGGGGGTCTGGGGAGCTATGGCTACACCTTC.

The chain is built from TRBV7-9 and TRBJ1-1; D might be TRBD1 (5 bases). Germline V CDR1 and CDR2: SEHNR, FQNEAQ (reference sequence). The CDR3 extends over 16 amino acids. V lost 3 bases, J lost 5 bases, and 19 bases lay in between. The CDR3 region is CASSLDVPREGTEAFF. In DNA, the CDR3 is TGTGCCAGCAGCTTGGACGTACCCAGGGAGGGGACTGAAGCTTTCTTT.

This rearrangement joins TRBV7-2 to TRBJ2-1, with D tentatively TRBD2 (6 bases). CDR3 length: 14 amino acids. Germline V CDR1 and CDR2: SGHTA, FQGNSA. V lost 5 bases, J lost 4 bases, and 12 bases lay in between. CDR3 nucleotide sequence: TGTGCCAGCAGCCGGGACTTCTCTTACAATGAGCAGTTCTTC. This codes for CASSRDFSYNEQFF.

This rearrangement joins TRBV30 to TRBJ2-5; D gene unclear. The germline CDR1 and CDR2 sequences are GTSNPN and SVGIG (reference sequence). This CDR3 is built from 11 residues. Trimming left V 2 bases short and J 5 bases short, with 6 bases between. The chain's CDR3 is CAWSPLETQYF. DNA for the CDR3: TGTGCCTGGAGTCCCCTTGAGACCCAGTACTTC.

V and J are TRBV7-9 and TRBJ1-5; D gene ambiguous. The CDR3 runs 14 residues. Germline-derived CDR1 and CDR2 are SEHNR and FQNEAQ (reference sequence). Trimming removed 2 bases at V and 4 bases at J, with 9 bases between. The CDR3 loop is CASSLSLGNQPQHF. The CDR3 coding sequence is TGTGCCAGCAGCTTAAGTCTGGGTAATCAGCCCCAGCATTTT.

J is TRBJ2-1 and V is TRBV5-1; 10 bases are a match to TRBD2. Germline lookup yields CDR1 SGHRS and CDR2 YFSETQ. The CDR3 is made up of 15 amino acids. V lost 2 bases and J lost 6; bases outside the gene matches: 5. CDR3 in DNA: TGCGCCAGCAGCTTACCCTGGACTAGCGGCAATGAGCAGTTCTTC. This translates into CASSLPWTSGNEQFF.

There are a few counts of this clonotype. J is TRBJ2-3 and V is TRBV20-1, with 12 positions matching TRBD2. This CDR3 region has 18 residues. Germline assignment: CDR1 DFQATT and CDR2 SNEGSKA (reference sequence). Unmatched junction bases numbered 13, after V lost 5 bases and J lost 1 base. The CDR3 sequence is CSAPRVASGGAGTDTQYF. The CDR3, as DNA: TGCAGTGCTCCCAGAGTGGCTAGCGGGGGGGCGGGCACAGATACGCAGTATTTT.

This clonotype occurred a few times. CDR3 sequence reads: CASSPRTVHPHGYTF. In DNA, the CDR3 is TGTGCCAGCAGCCCCCGGACAGTCCACCCTCATGGCTACACCTTC. The genes are TRBV6-1 and TRBJ1-2; a possible D gene is TRBD1 (6 bases). V was shortened by 6 bases and J by 6 bases, with 20 bases between the two germline ends. This CDR3 spans 15 amino acids. Germline V lookup: CDR1 MNHNS, CDR2 SASEGT.

Only a few counts were recorded for this clonotype. Germline is not matched at one junction end, which may reflect a read error. The chain links TRBV28 to TRBJ1-2; 12 bases are shared with TRBD1. CDR1 is MDHEN, CDR2 SYDVKM, per germline. The CDR3 sequence is 17 residues long. The CDR3 coding sequence is TGTGCCAGCAGAAACTCCCATCGCGGGACAGGGGGCGAGGGATCCATCTTC. Amino acids: CASRNSHRGTGGEGSIF.

This clonotype was picked up a small number of times. This chain connects TRBV28 to TRBJ1-4; no definite D call. Germline V gene sequence: CDR1 MDHEN, CDR2 SYDVKM. The CDR3 sequence is 12 residues long. V lost 4 bases, J lost 8 bases, and 8 bases lay in between. The CDR3 coding sequence is TGTGCCAGCAGTTCCCTCCGCGAAAAACTGTTTTTT. Translating it yields CASSSLREKLFF.

The rearrangement uses TRBV7-8 and TRBJ2-7; the D is unclear. Germline V gene data show CDR1 as SGHVS and CDR2 as FQNEAQ. The CDR3 runs 15 residues. V dropped 1 base and J dropped 5 bases, with 15 bases sitting between them. CDR3 loop: CASSLGPTNTNEQYF. The CDR3 nucleotides read TGTGCCAGCAGCTTAGGCCCCACGAATACTAACGAGCAGTACTTC.